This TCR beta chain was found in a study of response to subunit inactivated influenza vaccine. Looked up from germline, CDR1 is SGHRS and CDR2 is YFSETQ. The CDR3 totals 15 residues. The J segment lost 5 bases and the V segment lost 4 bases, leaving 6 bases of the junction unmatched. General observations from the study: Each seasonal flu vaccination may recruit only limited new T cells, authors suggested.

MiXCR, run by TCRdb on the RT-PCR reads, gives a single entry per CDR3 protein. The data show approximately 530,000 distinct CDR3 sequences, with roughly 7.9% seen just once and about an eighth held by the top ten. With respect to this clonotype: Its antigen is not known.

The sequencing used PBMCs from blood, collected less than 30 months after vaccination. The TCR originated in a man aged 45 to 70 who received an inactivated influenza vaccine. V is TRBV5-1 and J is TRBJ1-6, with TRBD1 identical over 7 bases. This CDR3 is CASSRYGTDNSPLHF. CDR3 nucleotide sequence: TGCGCCAGCAGCAGGTACGGGACAGATAATTCACCCCTCCACTTT.